This TCR beta chain was captured by sequencing in a study of cytotoxic CD8 clonotypes in ibrutinib-treated CLL. Study-level background: Response samples followed a median about 12 months of treatment, range 6 to 36.

The assay was immunoSEQ multiplex PCR, and TCRdb's table has in-frame clones only and misses some. The repertoire holds about 300,000 clones, with around 76% as singletons. Points on this clone: Its antigen remains unknown.

Study-wide findings and caveats: Patients showed higher baseline clonality than age-matched healthy donors, and it tracked circulating CD8+ T-cell counts. Public clonotypes occurred uncommonly; on treatment, they contracted or remained stable.

The germline gives CDR1 SGHNT, CDR2 YYREEE (reference sequence). The CDR3 is 15 amino acids. Trimming took 4 bases from V and 5 from J; bases not matched to a gene: 12. The receptor was isolated from a human donor with chronic lymphocytic leukemia. Source: PBMCs, taken at disease progression, from a patient treated with ibrutinib. J is TRBJ2-7 and V is TRBV5-4, with 7 bases fitting TRBD2. The CDR3 sequence is CASSPGGGRENEQYF. CDR3 in DNA: TGTGCCAGCAGCCCCGGAGGAGGGAGGGAGAACGAGCAGTACTTC.